The 32 T cell receptor beta chains presented below share a single source sample, sequenced in a study of early T cells in non-severe SARS-CoV-2 infection. Each CDR3 protein is one row after TCRdb ran MiXCR on the 5' RACE reads. The sample holds tens of thousands of distinct CDR3 sequences, about 16% seen once. Sequenced material: whole blood. All receptors derive from an adult who was a healthcare worker with PCR-confirmed SARS-CoV-2 infection or an uninfected control (not recorded which).

The chain links TRBV5-4 to TRBJ2-7; a possible D gene is TRBD1 (7 bases). Trimming took off 3 bases at V and 5 bases at J, with 18 bases between the two ends. The CDR3 has 15 amino acids. The V gene's germline CDR1 is SGHNT and CDR2 YYREEE (reference sequence). As DNA, the CDR3 is TGTGCCAGCAGCTCTTACCGACAGGGAGGAAACGAGCAGTACTTC. Protein: CASSSYRQGGNEQYF.

This clonotype came up a few times. V is TRBV7-9 and J is TRBJ2-1; 8 bases fit TRBD2. Trimming removed 5 bases from V and 2 bases from J; junction bases left unmatched: 8. The germline gives CDR1 SEHNR, CDR2 FQNEAQ (reference sequence). This CDR3 contains 16 residues. CDR3 region: CASSRSPGLAYNEQFF. Written as DNA, the CDR3 is TGTGCCAGCAGCCGTTCTCCGGGACTAGCCTACAATGAGCAGTTCTTC.

This clonotype has at least ten counts. This chain connects TRBV7-3 to TRBJ2-5, with D tentatively TRBD2 (6 bases). This CDR3 has 17 amino acids. Trimming took 5 bases from V and 0 from J, leaving 19 bases between them. Germline CDR1 SGHTA, CDR2 FQGTGA. Here the CDR3 DNA reads TGTGCCAGCAGCCGTAGGGGCAGGGAGGAGTACCAAGAGACCCAGTACTTC. Translating gives CASSRRGREEYQETQYF.

The chain links TRBV27 to TRBJ2-2; the D gene is possibly TRBD1 (6 bases). The length of the CDR3 is 14 residues. The germline V gene encodes CDR1 MNHEY and CDR2 SMNVEV (reference sequence). V lost 5 bases to trimming and J lost 7 bases, with 14 bases between them. CDR3 in DNA: TGTGCCAGCAGTGTACAGGGTCAAGGCGGGGAGCTGTTTTTT. Protein: CASSVQGQGGELFF.

This chain joins TRBV7-9 and TRBJ2-3, with D unclear. Trimming took off 1 base at V and 0 bases at J, with 11 bases between the two ends. The CDR3 covers 16 residues. Germline V gene sequence: CDR1 SEHNR, CDR2 FQNEAQ (reference sequence). For the CDR3, the DNA is TGTGCCAGCAGCTTAGGAGTCACCGCTAGCACAGATACGCAGTATTTT. This encodes CASSLGVTASTDTQYF. The full variable domain, completed using reference TRBV7-9 and TRBJ2-3, is DTGVSQNPRHKITKRGQNVTFRCDPISEHNRLYWYRQTLGQGPEFLTYFQNEAQLEKSRLLSDRFSAERPKGSFSTLEIQRTEQGDSAMYLCASSLGVTASTDTQYFGPGTRLTVL.

This chain uses TRBV4-2 with TRBJ1-1; TRBD1 aligns across 9 bases. Germline CDR1 and CDR2: LGHNA and YNFKEQ. Trimming cost V 0 bases and J 0 bases; bases outside gene matches: 5. CDR3 size: 17 residues. Here the CDR3 reads CASSQDATGGLNTEAFF. The CDR3 DNA reads as TGTGCCAGCAGCCAAGATGCGACAGGGGGGCTGAACACTGAAGCTTTCTTT.

This clonotype was seen many times. Germline and junction disagree at one end, which may indicate a read error. J is TRBJ1-1 and V is TRBV29-1; weak D call: TRBD1 (6 bases). This CDR3 region has 13 residues. In germline, CDR1 is SQVTM, CDR2 ANQGSEA. CDR3 bases: TGCAGCGTTGTCGGGGGGTGGGACACTGAAGCTTTTTTT. It encodes CSVVGGWDTEAFF.

In its sample, this clonotype was seen a few times. The chain carries TRBV29-1 and TRBJ1-3, with D hard to call. The CDR3 is 13 residues long. Germline V gene sequence: CDR1 SQVTM, CDR2 ANQGSEA. V was shortened by 7 bases and J by 2 bases, with 12 bases between the two germline ends. This chain's CDR3 is CSAAGFTGNTIYF. The CDR3 region has the DNA TGCAGCGCCGCCGGTTTTACTGGAAACACCATATATTTT.

In its sample, this clonotype was seen a few times. The rearrangement joins TRBV27 to TRBJ1-6; D may be TRBD1 (5 bases). The CDR3 spans 14 residues. CDR1 and CDR2 (germline): MNHEY, SMNVEV (reference sequence). V was cut by 5 bases and J by 7 bases, with 12 bases left in between. As DNA, the CDR3 is TGTGCCAGCAGTCCCGGGACCTGGAATTCACCCCTCCACTTT. As protein: CASSPGTWNSPLHF.

This clonotype was counted many times. This chain connects TRBV7-8 to TRBJ1-2; D unresolved. Germline loops: CDR1 SGHVS, CDR2 FQNEAQ. V lost 5 bases and J lost 4, with 17 bases in between. This CDR3 comprises 15 residues. CDR3 loop: CASSGAGERGYGYTF. In DNA form, the CDR3 reads TGTGCCAGCAGCGGAGCCGGGGAGCGCGGCTATGGCTACACCTTC.

This clonotype was recorded at least ten times. The rearrangement joins TRBV9 to TRBJ2-3; 8 bases align to TRBD1. The CDR3 contains 16 residues. The germline V gene encodes CDR1 SGDLS and CDR2 YYNGEE. V was clipped by 0 bases and J by 4 bases; unmatched bases: 7. The CDR3 coding sequence is TGTGCCAGCAGCGTAGAGGCAGGGGGCGCGTCAGATACGCAGTATTTT. Translated: CASSVEAGGASDTQYF.

The sample holds a few counts of this clonotype. This chain joins TRBV27 and TRBJ1-6; TRBD1 matches at 9 bases. V lost 6 bases and J lost 10; bases outside the gene matches: 7. The CDR3 loop spans 14 amino acids. Per the germline V gene, CDR1 is MNHEY and CDR2 is SMNVEV (reference sequence). DNA of the CDR3: TGTGCCAGCAGAATACAGGGGGCCACATCACCCCTCCACTTT. It yields the protein CASRIQGATSPLHF.

The chain uses TRBV30 and TRBJ1-1; D gene ambiguous. Germline loops: CDR1 GTSNPN, CDR2 SVGIG (reference sequence). The V end was cut by 5 bases, the J end by 1 base, with 11 bases between. This CDR3 is built from 13 residues. The CDR3 loop is CAWCSQENTEAFF. CDR3 sequence (DNA): TGTGCCTGGTGTTCCCAGGAGAACACTGAAGCTTTCTTT.

In its sample, this clonotype was seen a few times. The CDR3 region is CASSPRRSGLDTQYF. The CDR3 DNA follows: TGTGCCAGCAGCCCACGAAGGTCGGGACTCGATACGCAGTATTTT. This rearrangement joins TRBV9 to TRBJ2-3; perhaps TRBD2 as D (6 bases). Trimming took 4 bases from V and 6 from J, leaving 18 bases between them. Per germline, CDR1 SGDLS and CDR2 YYNGEE. The CDR3 has 15 residues.

This clonotype was picked up many times. The rearrangement uses TRBV3-1 and TRBJ2-3; D gene ambiguous. The CDR3 extends over 14 amino acids. Germline V CDR1 and CDR2: LGHDT, YNNKEL (reference sequence). Trimming pared 1 base from V and 6 bases from J, leaving 11 bases between. CDR3 coding DNA: TGTGCCAGCAGCCAAGGATACTCGCCGGATACGCAGTATTTT. This codes for CASSQGYSPDTQYF.

This clonotype occurred a few times. The CDR3 DNA sequence: TGTGCCAGCAGGAAGGACTACTCCAATGAGCAGTTCTTC. Translation gives CASRKDYSNEQFF. The V call is TRBV9, the J call TRBJ2-1; D perhaps matches TRBD2 (6 bases). V lost 5 bases to trimming and J lost 6 bases, with 12 bases between them. The CDR3 totals 13 residues. Germline V gives CDR1 SGDLS, CDR2 YYNGEE.

The chain links TRBV29-1 to TRBJ2-7; possible D gene TRBD1, 6 bases. V was pared by 7 bases and J by 5 bases, with 15 bases between. Germline CDR1 is SQVTM and CDR2 is ANQGSEA. The CDR3 is 12 amino acids. The DNA for the CDR3 is TGCAGCGCTGTGGCGGCAGGGGACGAGCAGTACTTC. Its protein is CSAVAAGDEQYF.

This clonotype was recorded a few times. This rearrangement joins TRBV7-2 to TRBJ1-2; D unclear. Trimming stripped 7 bases from V and 1 base from J, with 13 bases between. Germline CDR1 reads SGHTA; CDR2 reads FQGNSA. The CDR3 has 14 residues. The CDR3 reads CASTPAQHNYGYTF. In DNA, the CDR3 is TGTGCCAGCACCCCCGCACAGCATAACTATGGCTACACCTTC.

There are a few counts of this clonotype. The V call is TRBV5-1, the J call TRBJ2-7; D gene unclear. There are 13 residues in the CDR3. Germline-derived CDR1 and CDR2 are SGHRS and YFSETQ. V lost 1 base to trimming and J lost 7 bases, with 12 bases between them. DNA of the CDR3: TGCGCCAGCAGCTTGAGCTCCACTTTGGAGCAGTACTTC. This sequence encodes CASSLSSTLEQYF.

In this sample, this clonotype turned up a few times. This rearrangement joins TRBV20-1 to TRBJ2-7; D possibly matches TRBD1 or TRBD2 (7 bases each). CDR1 DFQATT and CDR2 SNEGSKA come from the germline V gene (reference sequence). The CDR3 totals 14 residues. Trimming cost V 4 bases and J 2 bases, with 15 bases left between them. The CDR3 loop is CSANGGDSPYEQYF. CDR3 DNA sequence: TGCAGTGCTAATGGGGGGGACAGCCCCTACGAGCAGTACTTC.

The table lists this clonotype with many counts. V and J are TRBV3-1 and TRBJ2-7; the D is unclear. Trimming removed 3 bases at V and 9 bases at J, with 12 bases between. This CDR3 is built from 12 residues. Germline values: CDR1 LGHDT, CDR2 YNNKEL (reference sequence). CDR3 nucleotide sequence: TGTGCCAGCAGCCACCTCGACGGCGGGCAGTACTTC. Residues: CASSHLDGGQYF.

This clonotype has only a few counts. The chain joins TRBV13 to TRBJ2-1, with 13 bases matching TRBD2. The germline CDR1 and CDR2 sequences are PRHDT and FYEKMQ (reference sequence). V was clipped by 5 bases and J by 9 bases; unmatched bases: 7. The CDR3 spans 15 residues. CDR3 DNA sequence: TGTGCCAGCAGCCGGATGACTAGCGGGAGGACTGAGCAGTTCTTC. The encoded protein is CASSRMTSGRTEQFF.

J is TRBJ2-5 and V is TRBV5-6; 8 bases match TRBD2. The J segment lost 3 bases and the V segment lost 2 bases, leaving 6 bases of the junction unmatched. This CDR3 spans 15 amino acids. The germline gives CDR1 SGHDT, CDR2 YYEEEE. DNA for the CDR3: TGTGCCAGCAGCTTTGGCGGGGGGCAGGAAGAGACCCAGTACTTC. It codes for CASSFGGGQEETQYF.

This clonotype was counted at least ten times. The V gene is TRBV7-2, the J gene TRBJ1-1; no definite D call. V was shortened by 5 bases and J by 1 base, with 11 bases between the two germline ends. CDR1 is SGHTA, CDR2 FQGNSA, per germline. The CDR3 is 14 residues long. The CDR3 spells CASSPTFGNTEAFF. The CDR3 DNA reads TGTGCCAGCAGCCCGACTTTCGGGAACACTGAAGCTTTCTTT. Combining the CDR3 with reference TRBV7-2 and TRBJ1-1 gives the whole variable domain GAGVSQSPSNKVTEKGKDVELRCDPISGHTALYWYRQSLGQGLEFLIYFQGNSAPDKSGLPSDRFSAERTGGSVSTLTIQRTQQEDSAVYLCASSPTFGNTEAFFGQGTRLTVV.

V is TRBV4-1 and J is TRBJ2-5, with a tentative D call TRBD2 (6 bases). Germline assignment: CDR1 MGHRA and CDR2 YSYEKL. The CDR3 sequence is 17 residues long. With 1 base removed from V and 5 bases from J, the gap between germline ends came to 20 bases. CDR3 residues: CASSQVPLLRGGETQYF. In DNA, the CDR3 is TGCGCCAGCAGCCAAGTACCCCTCCTTCGGGGAGGCGAGACCCAGTACTTC.

Many counts were recorded for this clonotype. The gene calls are TRBV14 and TRBJ2-7; TRBD1 matches 10 bases. Germline CDR1 is SGHDN and CDR2 is FVKESK. With 6 bases clipped from V and 5 bases from J, the junction kept 10 bases outside the gene matches. The CDR3 runs to 15 residues. CDR3: CASSRPGTGAHEQYF. CDR3 DNA sequence: TGTGCCAGCAGTCGGCCCGGGACAGGGGCCCACGAGCAGTACTTC.

This chain uses TRBV11-2 with TRBJ2-1; weak D call: TRBD2 (5 bases). CDR1 and CDR2 (germline): SGHAT, FQNNGV. The V end lost 1 base, the J end lost 9 bases, and 16 bases lay between the germline ends. The CDR3 runs to 15 residues. The DNA of the CDR3 is TGTGCCAGCAGCTTAGGGGCGGGCGGCCGGAGTGAGCAGTTCTTC. Its protein is CASSLGAGGRSEQFF. The variable domain in full, with the rest retrieved from reference TRBV11-2 and TRBJ2-1, is EAGVAQSPRYKIIEKRQSVAFWCNPISGHATLYWYQQILGQGPKLLIQFQNNGVVDDSQLPKDRFSAERLKGVDSTLKIQPAKLEDSAVYLCASSLGAGGRSEQFFGPGTRLTVL.

This clonotype was counted only a few times. The chain joins TRBV3-1 to TRBJ1-1; perhaps TRBD1 as D (5 bases). This CDR3 comprises 14 residues. Germline V gene data show CDR1 as LGHDT and CDR2 as YNNKEL (reference sequence). The ends were cut back, 3 bases at V and 6 bases at J, with 14 bases in the middle. The CDR3 DNA sequence: TGTGCCAGCAGCCAGTTTTCAGGGAGGGCTGAAGCTTTCTTT. This sequence encodes CASSQFSGRAEAFF.

This clonotype showed up just a few times. The chain links TRBV20-1 to TRBJ2-5; D not certain. This CDR3 is built from 11 residues. Trimming removed 3 bases at V and 4 bases at J, with 6 bases between. Germline V CDR1 and CDR2: DFQATT, SNEGSKA (reference sequence). In DNA, the CDR3 is TGCAGTGCTAGGGGTGTAGAGACCCAGTACTTC. Translating gives CSARGVETQYF.

This clonotype was observed a few times. This rearrangement joins TRBV6-1 to TRBJ2-5; TRBD1 might be the D (5 bases). Trimming removed 1 base from V and 5 bases from J, with 11 bases in between. CDR1 and CDR2 (germline): MNHNS, SASEGT. The CDR3 runs 14 residues. CDR3 residues: CASSEVGVRETQYF. CDR3 nucleotides: TGTGCCAGCAGTGAAGTAGGGGTCCGGGAGACCCAGTACTTC.

This clonotype was counted a few times. The V call is TRBV7-2, the J call TRBJ1-3; TRBD1 might be the D (6 bases). Germline V lookup: CDR1 SGHTA, CDR2 FQGNSA. The CDR3 runs to 15 residues. Trimming took 3 bases from V and 0 from J, leaving 9 bases between them. The CDR3 DNA sequence: TGTGCCAGCAGCTTTGACAGGAGCTCTGGAAACACCATATATTTT. Amino acids: CASSFDRSSGNTIYF.

The chain is built from TRBV6-5 and TRBJ1-5; tentative D call: TRBD1 (6 bases). The ends were cut back, 8 bases at V and 5 bases at J, with 13 bases in the middle. The germline V gene encodes CDR1 MNHEY and CDR2 SVGAGI. The CDR3 consists of 13 residues. Here the CDR3 DNA reads TGTGCCAGCTCCCGGGGGCTGCATCAGCCCCAGCATTTT. Encoded protein: CASSRGLHQPQHF.